The 17 T cell receptor beta chains in this list originate from one sample, sequenced in a study of blood T cell repertoires in COVID-19. Here immunoSEQ multiplex PCR was the method, and the copy in TCRdb shows in-frame clones only, minus some. The data hold 150,000 to 200,000 clones, with approximately 84% observed a single time. Sequenced: peripheral blood. The receptors were sampled from a woman older than 75 with acute or convalescent COVID-19.

This rearrangement joins TRBV30 to TRBJ2-2; 9 bases map to TRBD2. Germline CDR1 GTSNPN, CDR2 SVGIG (reference sequence). The CDR3 runs to 14 residues. V dropped 3 bases and J dropped 2; count of bases not matched to a gene: 1. DNA for the CDR3: TGTGCCTGGAGACTAGCGGGCAACACCGGGGAGCTGTTTTTT. Translation: CAWRLAGNTGELFF.

CDR3 in DNA: TGTGCCAGCAGTTCGGACAGTCTCTATGGCTACACCTTC. Encoded protein: CASSSDSLYGYTF. The chain has TRBV5-5 and TRBJ1-2, with D possibly being TRBD1 (6 bases). Trimming cost V 5 bases and J 4 bases, with 12 bases left between them. Germline loops: CDR1 SGHKS, CDR2 YYEKEE (reference sequence). This CDR3 spans 13 amino acids.

This rearrangement joins TRBV7-8 to TRBJ1-4; D unresolved. This CDR3 contains 12 residues. V was trimmed by 5 bases and J by 10 bases, leaving 11 bases between them. Germline CDR1 SGHVS, CDR2 FQNEAQ. CDR3 sequence reads: CASSPGSPKLFF. CDR3 nucleotides: TGTGCCAGCAGCCCTGGCTCCCCAAAACTGTTTTTT. The whole variable domain, filled in from reference TRBV7-8 and TRBJ1-4, reads GAGVSQSPRYKVAKRGQDVALRCDPISGHVSLFWYQQALGQGPEFLTYFQNEAQLDKSGLPSDRFFAERPEGSVSTLKIQRTQQEDSAVYLCASSPGSPKLFFGSGTQLSVL.

The rearrangement uses TRBV12-5 and TRBJ1-1; D call uncertain. The CDR3 totals 15 residues. Germline V lookup: CDR1 LGHNT, CDR2 FRNRAP. The V end was cut by 5 bases, the J end by 0 bases, with 13 bases between. CDR3 bases: TGTGCTAGTGGTGGAGGCCAGACACTGAACACTGAAGCTTTCTTT. Protein product: CASGGGQTLNTEAFF.

The V call is TRBV13, the J call TRBJ2-1; 13 bases map to TRBD2. V lost 6 bases and J lost 0; bases outside the gene matches: 8. CDR1 and CDR2 from the germline V gene are PRHDT and FYEKMQ (reference sequence). The CDR3 runs 18 residues. As DNA, the CDR3 is TGTGCCAGCAGTCCTGGACTAGCGGGAGCGAGCTCCTACAATGAGCAGTTCTTC. It is translated as CASSPGLAGASSYNEQFF.

This chain uses TRBV5-1 with TRBJ1-1, with unresolved D. The CDR3 spans 17 residues. Germline CDR1 is SGHRS and CDR2 is YFSETQ. V lost 4 bases and J 11 bases, leaving 30 bases between the germline ends. The CDR3 bases are TGCGCCAGCAGCGCCTACAGTGGGCTCGAGGAGGGAGAAGTGGCTTTCTTT. Residues: CASSAYSGLEEGEVAFF.

The CDR3 sequence is CASSFAGIYLDEQYF. CDR3 sequence (DNA): TGTGCCAGCAGCTTTGCGGGGATCTACCTTGACGAGCAGTACTTC. J is TRBJ2-7 and V is TRBV11-2; maybe TRBD2 (6 bases). V lost 3 bases and J 5 bases, leaving 17 bases between the germline ends. The CDR3 contains 15 residues. Germline V lookup: CDR1 SGHAT, CDR2 FQNNGV.

The V gene is TRBV2, the J gene TRBJ1-1; maybe TRBD1 (6 bases). Per the germline V gene, CDR1 is SNHLY and CDR2 is FYNNEI. Trimming removed 6 bases at V and 3 bases at J, with 26 bases between. The CDR3 has 18 residues. The CDR3 is CASSYLTGQASADTEAFF. The DNA for the CDR3 is TGTGCCAGCAGCTATCTGACGGGACAAGCCAGCGCCGACACTGAAGCTTTCTTT.

J is TRBJ2-7 and V is TRBV19; 7 bases match TRBD2. The junction had 5 bases not matched to a gene; V was cut back by 3 bases and J by 0 bases. Germline V CDR1 and CDR2: LNHDA, SQIVND (reference sequence). The CDR3 has 15 amino acids. The CDR3 bases are TGTGCCAGTAGTATCCTAGCGGAAGTCTCCTACGAGCAGTACTTC. It specifies CASSILAEVSYEQYF.

The chain links TRBV5-4 to TRBJ2-3; TRBD2 matches 7 bases. Germline CDR1 SGHNT, CDR2 YYREEE (reference sequence). Unmatched junction bases numbered 4, after V lost 0 bases and J lost 0 bases. CDR3 size: 16 residues. CDR3 sequence (DNA): TGTGCCAGCAGCTTGGGGGCGGGAGTCAGCACAGATACGCAGTATTTT. Translating gives CASSLGAGVSTDTQYF.

CDR3 loop: CASSRQGPVGNTIYF. The CDR3 region has the DNA TGTGCCAGCAGCCGACAGGGTCCGGTTGGAAACACCATATATTTT. V gene TRBV3-1 (or the pseudogene TRBV3-2) combines with J gene TRBJ1-3; 7 positions agree with TRBD1. This CDR3 region has 15 residues. Germline-derived CDR1 and CDR2 are LGHDT and YNNKEL (reference sequence). The V segment lost 4 bases and the J segment 3 bases; nucleotides outside the gene matches: 6.

The J gene is TRBJ1-1, the V gene TRBV6-1; maybe TRBD1 (6 bases). CDR3 length: 15 amino acids. CDR1 MNHNS and CDR2 SASEGT come from the germline V gene. Trimming cost V 1 base and J 0 bases, with 9 bases left between them. The CDR3 protein is CASSEGDMMNTEAFF. The CDR3 coding sequence is TGTGCCAGCAGTGAAGGGGACATGATGAACACTGAAGCTTTCTTT.

This clone has a handful of counts. The chain carries TRBV7-9 and TRBJ2-3, with 8 positions matching TRBD1. J lost 4 bases, V lost 5 bases, and 8 bases had no gene match. This CDR3 region has 15 residues. Germline values: CDR1 SEHNR, CDR2 FQNEAQ (reference sequence). The CDR3 DNA reads as TGTGCCAGCAGCCCAATCGGACAGGGCCCAGATACGCAGTATTTT. This translates into CASSPIGQGPDTQYF.

The CDR3 loop is CASDKGQGTETQYF. The CDR3 DNA reads TGTGCTAGTGATAAGGGACAGGGAACGGAGACCCAGTACTTC. The V gene is TRBV12-5, the J gene TRBJ2-5, with TRBD1 identical over 9 bases. The CDR3 sequence is 14 residues long. Germline V gene sequence: CDR1 LGHNT, CDR2 FRNRAP. With V trimmed by 7 bases and J by 5 bases, 8 bases remained unmatched.

The chain employs TRBV5-5 and TRBJ2-5; D unclear. Trimming stripped 0 bases from V and 7 bases from J, with 13 bases between. The V gene's germline CDR1 is SGHKS and CDR2 YYEKEE (reference sequence). This CDR3 has 14 amino acids. CDR3 in DNA: TGTGCCAGCAGCTTGGCCTACTCCGTCGGGACCCAGTACTTC. Its translation is CASSLAYSVGTQYF.

V gene TRBV4-2 combines with J gene TRBJ2-7; TRBD2 matches at 11 bases. The CDR3 runs 15 residues. J gave up 3 bases and V 4 bases, and 5 bases lay outside the gene matches. CDR1 and CDR2 (germline): LGHNA, YNFKEQ. The CDR3 bases are TGTGCCAGCAGCCGAGGGACTAGCGGTAACTACGAGCAGTACTTC. As protein: CASSRGTSGNYEQYF.

The V call is TRBV29-1, the J call TRBJ1-5; perhaps TRBD1 as D (6 bases). V was pared by 8 bases and J by 0 bases, with 17 bases between. Germline loops: CDR1 SQVTM, CDR2 ANQGSEA. CDR3 size: 15 residues. The CDR3 loop reads CSPLGGQYSNQPQHF. The DNA for the CDR3 is TGCAGCCCGTTAGGAGGACAGTATAGCAATCAGCCCCAGCATTTT. Looking up the rest from reference TRBV29-1 and TRBJ1-5 gives the full variable domain: SAVISQKPSRDICQRGTSLTIQCQVDSQVTMMFWYRQQPGQSLTLIATANQGSEATYESGFVIDKFPISRPNLTFSTLTVSNMSPEDSSIYLCSPLGGQYSNQPQHFGDGTRLSIL.